This TCR beta chain appears in the sequencing data of a study of blood T cell repertoires in COVID-19 (dated by TCRdb to the early 2020s). Study-level background: Collaborator samples came from the United States, Italy and Spain and covered acute and convalescent phases of COVID-19. Subjects who had been exposed to COVID-19, were actively infected with it, or had recovered from it provided the deeply sampled blood TCRbeta repertoires that made up the dataset. The sample metadata nearly always contained a de-identified subject ID, COVID-19 status, age in years and sex. Where available, HLA class I and class II types were obtained from metadata supplied by the sample provider rather than from assay-based typing. The samples were drawn from two sources: the first 160 participants of the ongoing ImmuneRACE study, and 1,000 to 1,500 subjects contributed by 6 global collaborators. The repertoires were released in a freely available public database intended as a resource for research on the immune response to SARS-CoV-2. The prospective study material was composed of cDNA or gDNA derived from T cells, B-cell-depleted T cells, or PBMCs. Study-wide conclusions, independent of this receptor: How much clinical and demographic metadata was included differed by source and by participant, and the metadata was provided uncurated.

Turning to this clone: Its recognized antigen is unknown. Base qualities were left out, and no much larger clone turns up one base away.

One collaborating source in Seattle enrolled patients while the patients were actively infected and followed the patients over time throughout the course of disease. Whole blood was collected in K2EDTA tubes by collaborating institutions according to the institutions' own protocols. Collaborator samples were shipped for TCRbeta analysis as frozen whole blood, isolated PBMCs, or DNA extracted from either sample type. The immunoSEQ Assay, a bias-controlled multiplex PCR, was used to amplify TCRbeta CDR3 regions from genomic DNA. The study's processing was this. Within the assay, amplification of reference gene primers was used to estimate how many nucleated cells each sample contained. To quantify the absolute abundance of each unique TCRbeta CDR3 rearrangement, sequence reads were collapsed and filtered. For each sample, productive Simpson clonality was calculated as the square root of Simpson's diversity index across productive rearrangements. The clones in this table, taken by TCRdb from immuneACCESS, are in-frame only. Not every clone is retained; where verified, under half of the shortfall comes from an unresolved V gene, and the cause of the rest is unknown. The V and J calls and the clone size are those of that table, but D and trimming were determined from the DNA. The sample table lists roughly 200,000 clones, 84% of them with a count of one. Together, the top ten hold 10% of the sample.

Via the germline V gene, CDR1 is MGHRA and CDR2 YSYEKL. The CDR3 runs 13 amino acids, cysteine and phenylalanine included. Only the CDR3 part of the read is kept: 39 bases, read in frame from the first base. V is cut by 2 bases and J by 3 bases, and the space between the germline ends is 7 bases. Material: peripheral blood. The sequence derives from a woman at least 80 years old with COVID-19, enrolled during active disease. This sequence uses TRBV4-1 and TRBJ2-5; the D segment cannot be called with confidence. The nucleotide sequence is TGCGCCAGCAGCCAATATCTTGAAGAGACCCAGTACTTC. Its amino acids are CASSQYLEETQYF.